Sequencing of this T cell receptor beta chain was carried out in a study of cytomegalovirus exposure and HLA in healthy donors. The PCR was carried out with 60 Vbeta primers and 13 Jbeta primers. Measured with immunoSEQ multiplex PCR; TCRdb has only the in-frame clones, and not every one. Of more than 130,000 clones detected, over 70% appear once; the ten largest clones hold over 6.5%. This CDR3 comprises 15 residues. V shed 4 bases and J 2 bases; nucleotides not matched to a gene: 5. Germline CDR1 reads SGHDT; CDR2 reads YYEEEE. This chain connects TRBV5-6 to TRBJ1-4; 7 bases match TRBD1. This receptor was identified in a man aged 35-49 years in good health and CMV-seropositive. The sequencing sample was made of PBMCs. CDR3 in DNA: TGTGCCAGCAGCCCGCCGGGACAGACTAATGAAAAACTGTTTTTT. This codes for CASSPPGQTNEKLFF.